These 12 T cell receptor beta chains share one sample of origin, sequenced in a study of T cells after yellow fever vaccination. TCRdb fed the 5' RACE reads into MiXCR, producing one record per CDR3 protein. The sample has around 50,000 distinct CDR3 sequences; 7% to 9% are singletons. Sequenced here: CD8+ T cells sorted from PBMCs, sampled about 2 weeks after the first yellow fever vaccination. Source of these receptors: a man aged 18-30 years who received the YFV17D yellow fever vaccine.

This clonotype was seen many times. This rearrangement joins TRBV2 to TRBJ1-2; 7 positions match TRBD1. From germline, CDR1 is SNHLY and CDR2 FYNNEI. The CDR3 is 14 residues long. V trimming: 8 bases; J trimming: 1 base; junction bases outside the gene matches: 7. The CDR3 sequence: CASRWTGLNYGYTF. DNA of the CDR3: TGTGCCAGCCGCTGGACAGGCCTTAACTATGGCTACACCTTC.

This clonotype was observed a handful of times. The chain has TRBV6-5 and TRBJ1-2, with TRBD1 as a possible D gene (5 bases). Between the trimmed V and J ends, which lost 0 bases and 5 bases, there was a span of 19 bases. The CDR3 spans 17 residues. Germline CDR1 is MNHEY and CDR2 is SVGAGI. CDR3 DNA: TGTGCCAGCAGTTACTCGCAGGAGCTCCCGCCAGGGTATGGCTACACCTTC. As protein: CASSYSQELPPGYGYTF.

This clonotype has ten or more counts. The chain combines TRBV5-1 with TRBJ2-7; a possible D gene is TRBD2 (5 bases). V shed 0 bases and J shed 4 bases, with 17 bases lying between them. The CDR3 covers 16 residues. CDR1 is SGHRS and CDR2 is YFSETQ in the germline V gene. CDR3 nucleotides: TGCGCCAGCAGCTTGGCCGGGAAGCAGTATACGTACGAGCAGTACTTC. It translates to CASSLAGKQYTYEQYF.

This clonotype was counted many times. This chain uses TRBV5-1 with TRBJ1-2; D not certain. The CDR3 sequence is 14 residues long. Germline V gene sequence: CDR1 SGHRS, CDR2 YFSETQ. Trimming stripped 3 bases from V and 2 bases from J, with 11 bases between. CDR3 DNA sequence: TGCGCCAGCAGCTCCGGACTGCTGAACTATGGCTACACCTTC. This codes for CASSSGLLNYGYTF.

This clonotype was picked up many times. The rearrangement links TRBV14 to TRBJ2-2; no firm D call. Germline CDR1 and CDR2: SGHDN and FVKESK. The germline V and J ends were trimmed by 5 bases and 7 bases, with 5 bases remaining between them. The CDR3 loop spans 11 amino acids. The CDR3 region is CASSSVGELFF. The CDR3 region has the DNA TGTGCCAGCAGCTCGGTCGGGGAGCTGTTTTTT.

This clonotype was observed many times. The CDR3 bases are TGTGCCAGCAGCGGGACGGCAGCCTACGAGCAGTACTTC. It translates to CASSGTAAYEQYF. V is TRBV6-5 and J is TRBJ2-7, with D perhaps being TRBD1 or TRBD2 (5 bases each). CDR3 length: 13 residues. CDR1 is MNHEY, CDR2 SVGAGI, per germline. V was pared by 6 bases and J by 2 bases, with 11 bases between.

The rearrangement links TRBV2 to TRBJ2-7, with 13 positions matching TRBD2. V gave up 11 bases and J gave up 5 bases; unmatched junction bases: 6. CDR1 SNHLY and CDR2 FYNNEI come from the germline V gene. This CDR3 spans 13 amino acids. As DNA, the CDR3 is TGTGCCTCTGGACTAGCGGGGGTTAACGAGCAGTACTTC. This encodes CASGLAGVNEQYF.

This clonotype was counted between two and nine times. The CDR3 DNA reads as TGTGCCAGTAGTAGGCGCAATCAGCCCCAGCATTTT. Translated: CASSRRNQPQHF. This chain uses TRBV19 with TRBJ1-5, with D unclear. The CDR3 totals 12 residues. V lost 4 bases and J 2 bases, leaving 3 bases between the germline ends. CDR1 and CDR2 (germline): LNHDA, SQIVND (reference sequence).

This clonotype appeared many times. This chain uses TRBV7-2 with TRBJ1-3; D is unclear. Germline V gene sequence: CDR1 SGHTA, CDR2 FQGNSA. V shed 2 bases and J shed 4 bases, with 6 bases lying between them. The CDR3 length is 13 residues. CDR3: CASSLLSGNTIYF. DNA of the CDR3: TGTGCCAGCAGCTTACTATCCGGAAACACCATATATTTT.

This clonotype occurred many times. This chain connects TRBV11-2 to TRBJ2-5; D is uncertain. The ends were cut back, 5 bases at V and 9 bases at J, with 13 bases in the middle. Germline V gene data show CDR1 as SGHAT and CDR2 as FQNNGV. This CDR3 spans 12 amino acids. The CDR3 region is CASSVGRRAQYF. The CDR3 nucleotides read TGTGCCAGCAGCGTAGGCCGTCGGGCCCAGTACTTC.

The genes are TRBV27 and TRBJ2-1; a weak D match, TRBD1 (6 bases). The V and J ends lost 10 bases and 5 bases respectively, with 15 bases between them. In germline, CDR1 is MNHEY, CDR2 SMNVEV (reference sequence). The CDR3 runs 13 residues. The CDR3 reads CATWGLPNNEQFF. CDR3 coding DNA: TGTGCCACCTGGGGGCTCCCCAACAATGAGCAGTTCTTC.

The chain has TRBV7-2 and TRBJ2-1, with TRBD2 identical over 8 bases. The CDR3 contains 13 residues. Germline assignment: CDR1 SGHTA and CDR2 FQGNSA. Trimming removed 4 bases from V and 6 bases from J; junction bases left unmatched: 2. The CDR3 DNA is TGTGCCAGCAGCTCACGGGGGGGCAATGAGCAGTTCTTC. Protein sequence: CASSSRGGNEQFF.